This entry features one T cell receptor (beta chain) sequence. Its antigen is currently not known. No base quality information exists; no much larger clone differs at one position. The sample comes from a study of T cell responses to AZD1222 COVID-19 vaccine (dated by TCRdb to about 2021). As for the study more broadly: TCR sequencing covered roughly 230 trial participants: 200 to 220 given two doses of AZD1222 and 26 given two doses of MenACWY control vaccine. Enrollment into the trials was organized by age into subgroups of 18-55, 56-69 and 70-plus years, and those subgroups contained roughly 140, 27 and 60 TCR-sequenced participants, respectively.

What the research found in general, with its limitations: CD4 TCRs associated with the vaccine covered the entire spike protein, and the dominant responses were in regions 160-218 and 743-854. In the small 56-69-year group, the increase in depth fell short of significance, most likely because of low power. After two AZD1222 doses, both the breadth and the depth of spike-specific TCRs were significantly higher than at day 0 and than in MenACWY recipients. Reportedly, close to half of the unique spike-specific TCRs recognized epitopes lying outside the regions that are mutated in the B.1.351 and B.1.1.7 variants. Because no day 14 peak-response samples were available, the repertoires could be characterized only after the peak T cell response. Most participants were white British and females outnumbered males, and the authors suggested that clonal diversity may have been underestimated. Only five or six AZD1222 recipients were SARS-CoV-2 seropositive at baseline, limiting conclusions about previously exposed vaccinees.

The sample's time point label is to be understood as: about 28 days (+/-7) after the second vaccine dose. AZD1222 recipients given second doses at about 4 weeks or at about 12 weeks were pooled, since spike-specific TCR depth and breadth were not found to differ between the two schedules. Samples from vaccinated people were obtained from the UK trials COV001 and COV002, which included a single-blind randomized controlled phase 2/3 trial of AZD1222 (ChAdOx1 nCoV-19) in healthy adults. For TCRbeta chain sequencing, PBMC samples were collected from trial participants at day 0 and at day 28 after the second dose. The CDR3 regions of human TCRbeta chains were subjected to immunosequencing. Per the source publication's procedure: TCRs in the repertoires were compared against a reference library of SARS-CoV-2-specific TCRs that had been generated with the MIRA antigen-specificity platform. Breadth was defined as the fraction of unique TCRs that were SARS-CoV-2-associated. Depth was defined as the fraction of total T cells that were SARS-CoV-2-associated. Each spike-specific TCR was assigned to its reactive spike region and to a CD4 or CD8 class using the MIRA data. Log10-transformed breadth and depth values were compared by one-way ANOVA with Sidak's multiple comparisons tests. TCRdb holds this immuneACCESS table with in-frame rearrangements only. Some clones are missing; in checked studies, unresolved V genes explain under half, and the rest has no known cause. V, J and clone size reflect that table, while D and trimming were determined from the DNA. The table for this sample lists about 77,000 clones; under 95% of them were counted only once. 4.7% of the sample lies in the top ten.

The sequence was collected from an adult who received the AZD1222 COVID-19 vaccine. The sample consisted of peripheral blood, taken 28 days after the second AZD1222 dose.

The nucleotide sequence is given as TGTGCCAGCAGCAATTCAGGGGGCTATGGCTACACCTTC. Its protein product is CASSNSGGYGYTF. The V gene is TRBV9 and the J gene is TRBJ1-2; 7 central nucleotides agree with TRBD1. From V the trimming removes 4 bases and from J it removes 4 bases, while the gene matches leave 4 bases of the junction unaccounted for. As encoded in the germline V gene, CDR1 is SGDLS while CDR2 is YYNGEE. The CDR3 sequence holds 13 residues, the cysteine and phenylalanine included. The DNA shown is the 39-base CDR3, in frame from base 1.